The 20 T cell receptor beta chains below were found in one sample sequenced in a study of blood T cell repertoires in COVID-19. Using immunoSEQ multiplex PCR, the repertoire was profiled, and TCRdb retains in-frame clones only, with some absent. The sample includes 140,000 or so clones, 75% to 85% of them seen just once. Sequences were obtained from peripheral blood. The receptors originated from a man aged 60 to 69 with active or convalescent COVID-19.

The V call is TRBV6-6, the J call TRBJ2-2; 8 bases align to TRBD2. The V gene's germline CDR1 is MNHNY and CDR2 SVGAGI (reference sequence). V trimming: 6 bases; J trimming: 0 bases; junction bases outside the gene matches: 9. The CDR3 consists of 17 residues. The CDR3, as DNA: TGTGCCAGCAGCCGATCTCTAGCGGGCGCGAACACCGGGGAGCTGTTTTTT. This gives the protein CASSRSLAGANTGELFF.

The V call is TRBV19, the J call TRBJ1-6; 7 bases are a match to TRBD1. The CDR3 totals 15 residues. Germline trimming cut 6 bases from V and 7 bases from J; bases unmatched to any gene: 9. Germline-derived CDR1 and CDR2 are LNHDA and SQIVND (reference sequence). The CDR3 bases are TGTGCCAGTAGGCAAACCGGGACAGCAAATTCACCCCTCCACTTT. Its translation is CASRQTGTANSPLHF.

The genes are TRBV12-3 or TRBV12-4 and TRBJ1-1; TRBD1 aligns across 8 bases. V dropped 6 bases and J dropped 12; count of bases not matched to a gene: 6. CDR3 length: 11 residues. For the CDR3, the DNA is TGTGCCAGCAGATTGGACAGGGCAACTTTCTTT. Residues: CASRLDRATFF.

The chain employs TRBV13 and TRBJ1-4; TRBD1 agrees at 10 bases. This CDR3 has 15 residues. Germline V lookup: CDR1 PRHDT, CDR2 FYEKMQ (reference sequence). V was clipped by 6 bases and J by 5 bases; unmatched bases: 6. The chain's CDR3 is CASSKPGQGNEKLFF. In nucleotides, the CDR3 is TGTGCCAGCAGTAAACCGGGACAGGGGAATGAAAAACTGTTTTTT.

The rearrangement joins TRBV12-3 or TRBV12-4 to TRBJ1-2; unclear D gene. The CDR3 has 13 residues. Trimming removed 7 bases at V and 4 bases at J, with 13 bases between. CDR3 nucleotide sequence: TGTGCCAGCACCTTAAGTGGCGGCTATGGCTACACCTTC. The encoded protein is CASTLSGGYGYTF.

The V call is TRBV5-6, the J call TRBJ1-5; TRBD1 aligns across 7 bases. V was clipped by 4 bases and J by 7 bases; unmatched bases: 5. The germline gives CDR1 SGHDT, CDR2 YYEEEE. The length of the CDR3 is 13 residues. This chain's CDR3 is CASSRGRVQPQHF. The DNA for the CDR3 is TGTGCCAGCAGCAGGGGGCGTGTGCAGCCCCAGCATTTT.

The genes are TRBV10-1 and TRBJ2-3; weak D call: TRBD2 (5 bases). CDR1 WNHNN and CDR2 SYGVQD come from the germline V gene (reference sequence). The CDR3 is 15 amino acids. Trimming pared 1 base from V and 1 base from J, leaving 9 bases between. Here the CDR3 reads CASSEYPRGTDTQYF. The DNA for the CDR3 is TGCGCCAGCAGTGAGTACCCGAGGGGCACAGATACGCAGTATTTT.

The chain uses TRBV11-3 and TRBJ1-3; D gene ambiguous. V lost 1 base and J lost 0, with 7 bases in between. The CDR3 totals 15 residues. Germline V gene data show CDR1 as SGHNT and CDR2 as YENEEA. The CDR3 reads CASSLAYSSGNTIYF. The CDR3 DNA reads TGTGCCAGCAGCTTAGCATACAGCTCTGGAAACACCATATATTTT.

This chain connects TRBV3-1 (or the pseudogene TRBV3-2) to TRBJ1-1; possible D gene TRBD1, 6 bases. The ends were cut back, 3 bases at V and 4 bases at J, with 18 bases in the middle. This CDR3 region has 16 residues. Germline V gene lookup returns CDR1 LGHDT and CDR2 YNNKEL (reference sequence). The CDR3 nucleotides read TGTGCCAGCAGCCATGGGACAAGGACGCAACGCACTGAAGCTTTCTTT. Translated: CASSHGTRTQRTEAFF.

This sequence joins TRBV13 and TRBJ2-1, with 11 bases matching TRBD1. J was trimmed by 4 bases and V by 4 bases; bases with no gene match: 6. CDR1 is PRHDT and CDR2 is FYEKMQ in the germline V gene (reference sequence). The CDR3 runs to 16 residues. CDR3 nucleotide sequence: TGTGCCAGCAGCTCCGGGACAGGGGGGTTTTACAATGAGCAGTTCTTC. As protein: CASSSGTGGFYNEQFF.

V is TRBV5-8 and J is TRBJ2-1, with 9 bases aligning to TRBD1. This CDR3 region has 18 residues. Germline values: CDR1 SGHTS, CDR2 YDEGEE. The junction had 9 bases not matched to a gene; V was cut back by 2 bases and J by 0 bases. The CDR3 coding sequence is TGTGCCAGCAGCTTCAATCACGGACAGGGGAGCTCCTACAATGAGCAGTTCTTC. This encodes CASSFNHGQGSSYNEQFF.

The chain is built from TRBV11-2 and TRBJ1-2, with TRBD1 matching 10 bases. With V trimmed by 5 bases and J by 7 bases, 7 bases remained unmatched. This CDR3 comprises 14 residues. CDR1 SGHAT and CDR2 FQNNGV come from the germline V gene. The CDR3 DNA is TGTGCCAGCAGCGGAGGGACAGGGGTAGGTGGCTACACCTTC. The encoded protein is CASSGGTGVGGYTF.

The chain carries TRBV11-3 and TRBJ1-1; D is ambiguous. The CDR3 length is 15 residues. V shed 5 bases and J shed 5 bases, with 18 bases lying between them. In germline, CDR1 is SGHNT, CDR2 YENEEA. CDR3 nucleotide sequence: TGTGCCAGCAGCGAAAATGACTGGCCGGGGACTGAAGCTTTCTTT. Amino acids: CASSENDWPGTEAFF.

The CDR3 DNA reads as TGTGCCAGCAGCGTCGCAAGCGTCGAGCAGTACTTC. The encoded protein is CASSVASVEQYF. The chain uses TRBV11-1 and TRBJ2-7; D is unresolved. The germline CDR1 and CDR2 sequences are SGHAT and FQDESV (reference sequence). Between the trimmed V and J ends, which lost 5 bases and 6 bases, there was a span of 11 bases. CDR3 length: 12 residues.

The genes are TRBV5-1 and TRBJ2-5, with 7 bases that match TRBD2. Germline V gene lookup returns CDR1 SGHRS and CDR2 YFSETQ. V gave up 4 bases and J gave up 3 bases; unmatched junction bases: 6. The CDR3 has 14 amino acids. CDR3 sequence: CASSGGGREETQYF. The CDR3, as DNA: TGCGCCAGCAGCGGTGGGGGGAGGGAAGAGACCCAGTACTTC.

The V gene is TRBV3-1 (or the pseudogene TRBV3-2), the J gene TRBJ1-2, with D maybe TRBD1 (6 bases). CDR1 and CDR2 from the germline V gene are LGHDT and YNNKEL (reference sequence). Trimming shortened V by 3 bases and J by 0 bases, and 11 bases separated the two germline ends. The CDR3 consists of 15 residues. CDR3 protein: CASSQGQGPNYGYTF. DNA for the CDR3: TGTGCCAGCAGCCAGGGACAAGGACCTAACTATGGCTACACCTTC.

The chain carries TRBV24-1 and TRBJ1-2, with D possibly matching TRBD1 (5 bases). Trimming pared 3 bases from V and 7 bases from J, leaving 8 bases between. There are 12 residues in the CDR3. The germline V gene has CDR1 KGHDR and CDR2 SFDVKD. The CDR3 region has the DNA TGTGCCACCAGTGATGGGGCGCGTGGCTACACCTTC. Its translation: CATSDGARGYTF.

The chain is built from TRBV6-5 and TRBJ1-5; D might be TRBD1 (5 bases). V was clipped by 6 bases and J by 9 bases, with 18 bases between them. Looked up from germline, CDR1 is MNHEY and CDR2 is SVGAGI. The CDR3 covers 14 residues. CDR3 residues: CASSRDLTGGPQHF. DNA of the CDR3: TGTGCCAGCAGCCGCGACTTAACCGGGGGGCCCCAGCATTTT.

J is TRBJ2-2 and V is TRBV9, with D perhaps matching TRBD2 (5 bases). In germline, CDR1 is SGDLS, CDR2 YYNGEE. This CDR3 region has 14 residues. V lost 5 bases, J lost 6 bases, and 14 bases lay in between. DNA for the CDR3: TGTGCCAGCAGGGGTCACCTGGGAGCCGGGGAGCTGTTTTTT. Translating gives CASRGHLGAGELFF.

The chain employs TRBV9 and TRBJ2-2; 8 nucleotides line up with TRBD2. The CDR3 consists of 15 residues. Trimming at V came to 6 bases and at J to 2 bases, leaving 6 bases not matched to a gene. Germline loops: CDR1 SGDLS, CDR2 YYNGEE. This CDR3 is CASTPLADNTGELFF. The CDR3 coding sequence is TGTGCCAGCACCCCACTAGCGGATAACACCGGGGAGCTGTTTTTT.